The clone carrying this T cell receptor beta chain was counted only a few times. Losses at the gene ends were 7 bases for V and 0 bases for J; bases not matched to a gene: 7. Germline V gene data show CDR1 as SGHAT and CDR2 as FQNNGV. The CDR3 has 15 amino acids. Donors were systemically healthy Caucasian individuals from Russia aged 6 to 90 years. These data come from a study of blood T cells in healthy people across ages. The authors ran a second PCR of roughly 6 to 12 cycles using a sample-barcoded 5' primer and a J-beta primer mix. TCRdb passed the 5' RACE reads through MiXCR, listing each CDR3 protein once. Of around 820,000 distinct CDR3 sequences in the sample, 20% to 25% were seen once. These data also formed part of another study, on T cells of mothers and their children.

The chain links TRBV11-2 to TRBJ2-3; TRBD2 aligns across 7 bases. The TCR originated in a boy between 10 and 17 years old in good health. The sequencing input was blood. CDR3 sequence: CASTVGGKSTDTQYF. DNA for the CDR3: TGTGCCAGCACCGTGGGGGGGAAAAGCACAGATACGCAGTATTTT.